This T cell receptor (beta chain) came from a study of blood T cell repertoires in COVID-19. Looking at the study overall: For recovered donors of Cohort 3, there were two negative PCRs, clearance, or symptom resolution.

Only in-frame clones appear in the TCRdb table, and some are missing; sequencing was by immunoSEQ multiplex PCR. The table has roughly 190,000 clones, about 88% seen once. Of note for this clone: The same CDR3 is also encoded by other DNA sequences in this sample.

Input material: PBMCs or T cells enriched from blood (not recorded which). The receptor's source is a woman aged 40 to 55 in a cohort exposed to, infected with or recovered from COVID-19 (not recorded which).

The DNA of the CDR3 is TGTGCCAGCAGCTTAGGGGGAGGGAACACTGAAGCTTTCTTT. It is translated as CASSLGGGNTEAFF. The chain joins TRBV13 to TRBJ1-1; no firm D call. This CDR3 spans 14 amino acids. Trimming shortened V by 0 bases and J by 1 base, and 6 bases separated the two germline ends. Germline V gene data show CDR1 as PRHDT and CDR2 as FYEKMQ (reference sequence).